This TCR beta chain is from a study of T cell repertoires in cytomegalovirus infection. TCRdb re-called the reads through MiXCR, storing one row per CDR3 protein. Among hundreds of thousands of distinct CDR3 sequences listed, 25% to 30% were seen once. The CDR3 is 15 residues long. Germline CDR1 is DFQATT and CDR2 is SNEGSKA (reference sequence). With 3 bases clipped from V and 2 bases from J, the junction kept 8 bases outside the gene matches. With regard to this clonotype: Its specificity is not known.

The chain carries TRBV20-1 and TRBJ1-1; 8 bases match TRBD1. The receptor's source is a human donor in good health (CMV status not recorded). Some clones in this sample may be carry-over from other donors' samples. The sample consisted of cultured PBMCs, taken from culture after CMV antigen stimulation. The CDR3 DNA is TGCAGTGCTAGGTATTCAGGGGGCGGAAACACTGAAGCTTTCTTT. It encodes CSARYSGGGNTEAFF.